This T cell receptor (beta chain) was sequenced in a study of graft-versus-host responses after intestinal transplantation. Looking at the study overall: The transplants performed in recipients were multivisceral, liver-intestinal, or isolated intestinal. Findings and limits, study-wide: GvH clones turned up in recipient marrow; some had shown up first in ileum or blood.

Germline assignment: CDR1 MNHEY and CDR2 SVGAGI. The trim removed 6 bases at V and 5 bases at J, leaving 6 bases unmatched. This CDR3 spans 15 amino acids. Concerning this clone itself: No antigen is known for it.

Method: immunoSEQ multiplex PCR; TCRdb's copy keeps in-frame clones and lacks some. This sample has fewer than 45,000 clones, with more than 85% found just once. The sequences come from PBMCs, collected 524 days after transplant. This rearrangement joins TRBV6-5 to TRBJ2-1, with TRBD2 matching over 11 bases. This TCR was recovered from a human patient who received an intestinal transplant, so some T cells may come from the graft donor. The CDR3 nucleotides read TGTGCCAGCAGGCATAGACTAGCGGGGAACAATGAGCAGTTCTTC. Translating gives CASRHRLAGNNEQFF.